Listed below are T cell receptor beta chains from one sample, sequenced in a study of control samples from healthy donors and cancer patients. Using immunoSEQ multiplex PCR, the repertoire was profiled, and TCRdb retains in-frame clones only, with some absent. The table has almost 90,000 clones, roughly 86% seen once. Source material: blood. The source is a man aged 30-40 years in good health. Each CDR3 is given with its conserved first and last residue. Fields, in order: V gene, J gene, D gene, clone size, CDR3 protein, CDR3 DNA. D genes are given only for firm matches. Clone size is not always given. Where it is, it says once, few, many or a class for expanded clones.

TRBV5-1	TRBJ2-5	.	.	CASSLAGANSQETQYF	TGCGCCAGCAGCTTGGCGGGGGCTAATAGCCAAGAGACCCAGTACTTC
TRBV18	TRBJ2-2	.	few	CASSPPRGGATGELFF	TGTGCCAGCTCACCGCCTAGAGGCGGGGCCACCGGGGAGCTGTTTTTT
TRBV28	TRBJ2-7	.	.	CASTPRAAKYEQYF	TGTGCCAGCACCCCTAGGGCAGCAAAGTACGAGCAGTACTTC
TRBV15	TRBJ2-3	.	.	CATSVSGPSTDTQYF	TGTGCCACCAGCGTCAGTGGACCTAGCACAGATACGCAGTATTTT
TRBV6-6	TRBJ1-1	.	.	CASSPTGFTEAFF	TGTGCCAGCAGTCCTACAGGGTTCACTGAAGCTTTCTTT
TRBV28	TRBJ1-3	TRBD1	.	CASSFPGQGGGNTIYF	TGTGCCAGCAGTTTTCCGGGACAGGGAGGTGGAAACACCATATATTTT
TRBV30	TRBJ1-5	.	.	CAWTGGGGQPQHF	TGTGCCTGGACTGGGGGTGGCGGACAGCCCCAGCATTTT
TRBV5-5	TRBJ1-2	.	.	CASSPLGVWGYTF	TGTGCCAGCAGCCCGTTGGGGGTATGGGGCTACACCTTC
TRBV10-2	TRBJ2-5	.	.	CASSQGSETQYF	TGCGCCAGCAGTCAGGGATCCGAGACCCAGTACTTC
TRBV6-4	TRBJ2-3	.	.	CASSDSYSSPRGADTQYF	TGTGCCAGCAGTGACTCCTATAGTTCTCCGAGGGGGGCAGATACGCAGTATTTT
TRBV14	TRBJ1-2	TRBD1	few	CASSDRGSYGYTF	TGTGCCAGCAGCGACAGGGGTTCCTATGGCTACACCTTC
TRBV7-9	TRBJ1-1	.	.	CASSLGRVWDTEAFF	TGTGCCAGCAGCTTAGGGCGAGTCTGGGACACTGAAGCTTTCTTT
TRBV27	TRBJ2-4	.	.	CASSLSGLLLAKNIQYF	TGTGCCAGCAGTTTATCAGGGCTCTTACTAGCCAAAAACATTCAGTACTTC
TRBV19	TRBJ2-2	TRBD1	.	CASSSRGLSTGELFF	TGTGCCAGTAGTAGTAGGGGGCTGAGCACCGGGGAGCTGTTTTTT
TRBV19	TRBJ2-6	.	.	CASSIISGANVLTF	TGTGCCAGTAGTATCATCTCTGGGGCCAACGTCCTGACTTTC
TRBV27	TRBJ2-7	TRBD2	.	CASAQTSGNYEQYF	TGTGCCAGCGCCCAGACTAGCGGGAACTACGAGCAGTACTTC